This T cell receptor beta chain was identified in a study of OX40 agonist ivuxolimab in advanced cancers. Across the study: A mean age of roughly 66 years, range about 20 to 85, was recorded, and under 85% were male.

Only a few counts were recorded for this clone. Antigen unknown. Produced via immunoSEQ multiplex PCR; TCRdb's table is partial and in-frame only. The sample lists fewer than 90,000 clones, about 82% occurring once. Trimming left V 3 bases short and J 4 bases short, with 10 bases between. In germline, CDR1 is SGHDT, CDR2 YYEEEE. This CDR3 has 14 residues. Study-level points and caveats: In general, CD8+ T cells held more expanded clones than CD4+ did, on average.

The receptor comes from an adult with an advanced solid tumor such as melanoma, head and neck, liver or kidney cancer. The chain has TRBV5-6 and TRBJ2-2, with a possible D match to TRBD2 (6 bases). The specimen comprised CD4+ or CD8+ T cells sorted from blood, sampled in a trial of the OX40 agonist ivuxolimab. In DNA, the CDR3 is TGTGCCAGCAGCTACCAGGGAGGCACCGGGGAGCTGTTTTTT. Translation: CASSYQGGTGELFF.